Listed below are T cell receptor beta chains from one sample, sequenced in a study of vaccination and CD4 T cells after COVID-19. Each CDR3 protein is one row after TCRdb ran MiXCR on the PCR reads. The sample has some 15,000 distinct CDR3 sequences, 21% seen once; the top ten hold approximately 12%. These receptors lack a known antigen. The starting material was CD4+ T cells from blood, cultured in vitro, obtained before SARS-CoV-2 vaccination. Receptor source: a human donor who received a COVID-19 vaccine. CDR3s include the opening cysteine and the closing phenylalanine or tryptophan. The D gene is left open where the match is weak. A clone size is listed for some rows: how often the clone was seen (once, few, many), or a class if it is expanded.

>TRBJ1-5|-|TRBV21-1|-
CASSKEQREDRGYSNQPQHF
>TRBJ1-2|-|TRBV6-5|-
CASSFSLNYGYTF
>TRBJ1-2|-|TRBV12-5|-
CASGLVLRRGLEGYTF
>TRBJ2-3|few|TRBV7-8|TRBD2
CASSFIWGGSTDTQYF
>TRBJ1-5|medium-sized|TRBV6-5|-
CASSYSIGRSNQPQHF
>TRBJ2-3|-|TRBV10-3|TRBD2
CASRTSGADTDTQYF
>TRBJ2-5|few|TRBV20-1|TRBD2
CSARDGGGAETQYF
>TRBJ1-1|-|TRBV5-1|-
CASSPKPSVNTEAFF
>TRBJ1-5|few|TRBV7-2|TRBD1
CASSFRRGHDQPQHF
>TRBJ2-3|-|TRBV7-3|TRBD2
CASSTTERGGPDTQYF
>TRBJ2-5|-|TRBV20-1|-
CSAQIGRETQYF
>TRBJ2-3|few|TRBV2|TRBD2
CASSELLAGGPDTQYF
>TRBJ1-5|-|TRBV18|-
CASSPSRDGQPQHF
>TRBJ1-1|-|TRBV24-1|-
CATSDPGKTEAFF
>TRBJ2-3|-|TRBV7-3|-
CASSLRGGEITDTQYF
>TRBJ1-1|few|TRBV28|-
CASVGANTEAFF
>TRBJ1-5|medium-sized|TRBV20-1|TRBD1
CSASPGQGYNQPQHF